The subject of this entry is one TCR beta chain. This sample is part of a study of blood T cell repertoires in COVID-19. Background on the study: Acute and convalescent COVID-19 samples came from the United States, Italy and Spain.

Per the authors' pipeline: Counts of nucleated cells, estimated from reference gene primer amplification, were obtained. Assay used: immunoSEQ multiplex PCR; TCRdb lists only in-frame clones, some missing. That table supplies the V and J calls and clone size; D and trimming were determined from the DNA. The table shows 200,000 to 250,000 clones, with approximately 82% occurring only once. This CDR3 has 14 residues. CDR1 DFQATT and CDR2 SNEGSKA come from the germline V gene (reference sequence). Trimming took 3 bases from V and 3 from J; bases not matched to a gene: 6. This receptor was obtained from a woman at least 80 years old with acute or convalescent COVID-19. The chain joins TRBV20-1 to TRBJ1-2; 8 bases are a match to TRBD1. The sample comprised peripheral blood. The CDR3 spells CSASRGTGYYGYTF. DNA for the CDR3: TGCAGTGCTAGTAGGGGGACAGGATACTATGGCTACACCTTC.